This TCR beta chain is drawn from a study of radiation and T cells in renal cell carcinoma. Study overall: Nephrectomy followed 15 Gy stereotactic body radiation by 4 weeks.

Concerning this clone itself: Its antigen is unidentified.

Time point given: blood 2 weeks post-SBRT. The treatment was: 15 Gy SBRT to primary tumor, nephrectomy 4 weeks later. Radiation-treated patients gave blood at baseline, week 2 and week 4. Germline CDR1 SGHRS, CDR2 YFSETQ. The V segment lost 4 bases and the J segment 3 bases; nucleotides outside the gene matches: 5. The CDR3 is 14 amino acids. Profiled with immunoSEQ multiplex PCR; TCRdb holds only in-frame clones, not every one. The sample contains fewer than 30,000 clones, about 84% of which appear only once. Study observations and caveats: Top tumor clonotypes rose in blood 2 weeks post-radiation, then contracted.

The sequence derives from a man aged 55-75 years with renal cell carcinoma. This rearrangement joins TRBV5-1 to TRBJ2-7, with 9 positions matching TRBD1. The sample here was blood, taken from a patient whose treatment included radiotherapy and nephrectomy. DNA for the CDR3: TGCGCCAGCAGCGTCGGGACAGGGTTCTACGAGCAGTACTTC. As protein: CASSVGTGFYEQYF.